This TCR beta chain was found in a study of T-cell reconstitution after alpha-beta-depleted transplantation in children. Findings and limits, study-wide: Several hundred expanded graft clones reportedly were the source of alpha-beta T cells about two months after transplant. At the one-year point after transplant, T-cell counts and TCRbeta diversity were found to come mostly from T cells that had been newly produced. From surviving recipient T cells and thymic progenitors came the high day-60 TCRbeta diversity observed in some patients.

This clonotype occurred many times. Its antigen remains unknown. It was with unique molecular identifiers that the TCRbeta library was prepared. MiXCR, run by TCRdb on the PCR reads, gives a single entry per CDR3 protein. The table includes approximately 630,000 distinct CDR3 sequences, 13% detected once. Germline CDR1 reads SGHVS; CDR2 reads FNYEAQ. V was clipped by 5 bases and J by 2 bases, with 11 bases between them. The CDR3 has 14 amino acids. The J gene is TRBJ2-3, the V gene TRBV7-6; TRBD1 is a possible D gene (5 bases). The receptor's source is a girl between 2 and 10 years old with congenital amegakaryocytic thrombocytopenia, due to receive a stem cell transplant. The specimen comprised PBMCs, sampled before TCRalphabeta/CD19-depleted stem cell transplant. CDR3 amino acids: CASSPGPATDTQYF. As DNA, the CDR3 is TGTGCCAGCAGCCCAGGGCCAGCCACAGATACGCAGTATTTT.